Following are 14 T cell receptor beta chains from one sample sequenced in a study of vaccination effects on CD4 cells after COVID-19. Their antigens remain unidentified. Method: immunoSEQ multiplex PCR; TCRdb's copy keeps in-frame clones and lacks some. Here the sample spans fewer than 15,000 clones, approximately 70% being singletons. Within the ViraFEST assay, antigen-specific CD4+ T cells underwent expansion with viral peptide pools prior to sequencing. Having been cultured for about ten days, the cells underwent CD4+ T cell isolation. PCR showed that the person got SARS-CoV-2 infection at some point between March and December 2020. Vaccination of participants consisted of two doses of either the BNT162b2 or mRNA-1273 vaccine. The sample consisted of CD4+ T cells from PBMCs cultured with HCoV-NL63 spike peptides, taken after COVID-19 vaccination. Receptor source: a human donor who had a prior SARS-CoV-2 infection.

The chain carries TRBV10-3 and TRBJ2-7; D remains ambiguous. The CDR3 is 16 amino acids. From germline, CDR1 is ENHRY and CDR2 SYGVKD. Trimming shortened V by 0 bases and J by 0 bases, and 12 bases separated the two germline ends. CDR3 residues: CAISESRLVGSYEQYF. Written as DNA, the CDR3 is TGTGCCATCAGTGAGTCGAGGCTAGTTGGCTCCTACGAGCAGTACTTC.

The rearrangement uses TRBV28 and TRBJ1-5; D is unclear. The V and J ends lost 5 bases and 3 bases respectively, with 14 bases between them. The germline V gene encodes CDR1 MDHEN and CDR2 SYDVKM. This CDR3 is built from 15 residues. Written as DNA, the CDR3 is TGTGCCAGCAGTATTAACGGTGGGCTCAATCAGCCCCAGCATTTT. Translation gives CASSINGGLNQPQHF.

The V gene is TRBV14, the J gene TRBJ2-2, with TRBD1 as a possible D gene (6 bases). The CDR3 length is 14 residues. Trimming shortened V by 8 bases and J by 4 bases, and 14 bases separated the two germline ends. Germline V CDR1 and CDR2: SGHDN, FVKESK. For the CDR3, the DNA is TGTGCCAGCCGGCAGGGGTTGATCACCGGGGAGCTGTTTTTT. As protein: CASRQGLITGELFF.

The chain combines TRBV6-5 with TRBJ1-1; D gene unclear. Between the trimmed V and J ends, which lost 4 bases and 8 bases, there was a span of 8 bases. The CDR3 totals 11 residues. Germline V gives CDR1 MNHEY, CDR2 SVGAGI. CDR3 DNA sequence: TGTGCCAGCAGTTCGTCGGGCGAAGCTTTCTTT. This encodes CASSSSGEAFF.

This clone was found once. The V call is TRBV18, the J call TRBJ1-4; D is unclear. Germline-derived CDR1 and CDR2 are KGHSH and LQKENI. The V end lost 4 bases, the J end lost 3 bases, and 6 bases lay between the germline ends. The CDR3 extends over 13 amino acids. As DNA, the CDR3 is TGTGCCAGCTCACGTGTCTCTAATGAAAAACTGTTTTTT. Its protein is CASSRVSNEKLFF.

The J gene is TRBJ1-3, the V gene TRBV29-1, with TRBD1 as a possible D gene (6 bases). Trimming took 6 bases from V and 3 from J, leaving 18 bases between them. From germline, CDR1 is SQVTM and CDR2 ANQGSEA. This CDR3 is built from 15 residues. CDR3 sequence (DNA): TGCAGCGTCGTCATCTTCGGGGGCGTTGGAAACACCATATATTTT. Encoded protein: CSVVIFGGVGNTIYF.

The J gene is TRBJ2-2, the V gene TRBV2, with D hard to call. The CDR3 length is 14 residues. Trimming shortened V by 4 bases and J by 0 bases, and 6 bases separated the two germline ends. Per the germline V gene, CDR1 is SNHLY and CDR2 is FYNNEI. CDR3 in amino acids: CASSGITNTGELFF. In DNA form, the CDR3 reads TGTGCCAGCAGTGGAATTACGAACACCGGGGAGCTGTTTTTT.

This rearrangement joins TRBV6-5 to TRBJ1-4; possible D gene TRBD1, 5 bases. The germline CDR1 and CDR2 sequences are MNHEY and SVGAGI. The CDR3 is made up of 14 amino acids. V lost 2 bases, J lost 7 bases, and 11 bases lay in between. CDR3 coding DNA: TGTGCCAGCAGTTACGTCAGGGCGGGTGAAAAACTGTTTTTT. Translating it yields CASSYVRAGEKLFF.

The chain has TRBV18 and TRBJ2-7; 11 bases map to TRBD1. CDR1 and CDR2 from the germline V gene are KGHSH and LQKENI. This CDR3 is built from 16 residues. J lost 5 bases, V lost 3 bases, and 9 bases had no gene match. DNA of the CDR3: TGTGCCAGCTCACCCCTCCGGACAGGGGGCCCGCACGAGCAGTACTTC. This translates into CASSPLRTGGPHEQYF. The complete variable domain, with remaining parts taken from reference TRBV18 and TRBJ2-7, reads NAGVMQNPRHLVRRRGQEARLRCSPMKGHSHVYWYRQLPEEGLKFMVYLQKENIIDESGMPKERFSAEFPKEGPSILRIQQVVRGDSAAYFCASSPLRTGGPHEQYFGPGTRLTVT.

This chain joins TRBV4-2 and TRBJ2-3, with D unresolved. CDR1 and CDR2 from the germline V gene are LGHNA and YNFKEQ. Trimming took off 0 bases at V and 3 bases at J, with 1 base between the two ends. The CDR3 extends over 12 amino acids. The CDR3: CASSQETDTQYF. The CDR3 DNA is TGTGCCAGCAGCCAAGAAACAGATACGCAGTATTTT.

This clone was observed a handful of times. This chain joins TRBV3-1 (or the pseudogene TRBV3-2) and TRBJ2-2; 10 positions agree with TRBD2. Germline loops: CDR1 LGHDT, CDR2 YNNKEL (reference sequence). The trim removed 1 base at V and 4 bases at J, leaving 3 bases unmatched. The CDR3 sequence is 16 residues long. The CDR3 region is CASSQVASGGTGELFF. The DNA for the CDR3 is TGTGCCAGCAGCCAAGTGGCTAGCGGGGGCACCGGGGAGCTGTTTTTT.

The chain couples TRBV6-1 to TRBJ2-1; the match to TRBD2 covers 14 bases. The ends lost 4 bases at V and 5 bases at J; junction bases unmatched: 10. The CDR3 runs to 18 residues. The germline CDR1 and CDR2 sequences are MNHNS and SASEGT. The chain's CDR3 is CASSGGLAGVGADNEQFF. The CDR3 DNA follows: TGTGCCAGCAGTGGGGGACTAGCGGGAGTAGGAGCGGACAATGAGCAGTTCTTC.

V usage is TRBV15 and J usage is TRBJ2-7; maybe TRBD2 (6 bases). From germline, CDR1 is LNHNV and CDR2 YYDKDF (reference sequence). V was shortened by 1 base and J by 0 bases, with 7 bases between the two germline ends. This CDR3 has 14 amino acids. This CDR3 is CATSRGGDSYEQYF. CDR3 nucleotide sequence: TGTGCCACCAGCAGAGGGGGGGACTCCTACGAGCAGTACTTC. The entire variable domain, with the rest obtained from reference TRBV15 and TRBJ2-7, is as follows: DAMVIQNPRYQVTQFGKPVTLSCSQTLNHNVMYWYQQKSSQAPKLLFHYYDKDFNNEADTPDNFQSRRPNTSFCFLDIRSPGLGDTAMYLCATSRGGDSYEQYFGPGTRLTVT.

This clone turned up a few times. The rearrangement uses TRBV11-3 and TRBJ1-2; no clear D. V lost 8 bases to trimming and J lost 4 bases, with 14 bases between them. The CDR3 sequence is 13 residues long. The germline V gene encodes CDR1 SGHNT and CDR2 YENEEA. As DNA, the CDR3 is TGTGCCAGCGCGGACGGGAAATTCTATGGCTACACCTTC. This gives the protein CASADGKFYGYTF.